This TCR beta chain emerged from a study of CD4+ T cells in melanoma. The sample holds a few counts of this clone. As yet, its antigen is unknown. TCRdb's copy holds only in-frame clones and misses some; the assay was immunoSEQ multiplex PCR. This table holds thousands of clones, around two thirds found once. Between the trimmed V and J ends, which lost 4 bases and 0 bases, there was a span of 19 bases. Germline V gene data show CDR1 as WSHSY and CDR2 as SAAADI. The CDR3 length is 18 residues. Findings and limits, study-wide: CD8+ T cell, macrophage and B cell function reportedly correlated with neoantigen-specific CD4+ T cells. Diverse differentiation states were reported for melanoma neoantigen-specific CD4+ T cells.

This chain uses TRBV10-2 with TRBJ1-3; D uncertain. The sequencing input was cells from a culture (not recorded whether cultured in vitro). The source is a human donor with melanoma. The CDR3 loop reads CASSGPWTGRSSGNTIYF. The CDR3 DNA sequence: TGCGCCAGCAGTGGGCCTTGGACGGGTAGATCCTCTGGAAACACCATATATTTT.